Below are 31 T cell receptor beta chains sequenced from a single sample in a study of shared T cell receptors in the human thymus. Clones were sequenced by immunoSEQ multiplex PCR, and TCRdb holds only the in-frame ones, with some missing. There are hundreds of thousands of clones in the sample; approximately 87% occur only once, and about 0.0094% lies in the top ten. These data were also filed under a second study, of human thymus T cells.

The sequencing input was thymocytes. These receptors were obtained from a boy in the first two years of life with a congenital heart defect.

The chain joins TRBV10-2 to TRBJ1-5; 8 bases agree with TRBD1. The CDR3 has 14 residues. Per the germline V gene, CDR1 is WSHSY and CDR2 is SAAADI. V gave up 4 bases and J gave up 7 bases; unmatched junction bases: 6. The CDR3: CASSVGQGRQPQHF. In DNA form, the CDR3 reads TGCGCCAGCAGTGTTGGACAGGGTCGCCAGCCCCAGCATTTT.

J is TRBJ2-3 and V is TRBV5-1, with 9 bases matching TRBD1. The junction had 15 bases not matched to a gene; V was cut back by 0 bases and J by 4 bases. Germline CDR1 is SGHRS and CDR2 is YFSETQ. The CDR3 totals 19 residues. The CDR3 here is CASSLALNLDRGISDTQYF. In nucleotides, the CDR3 is TGCGCCAGCAGCTTGGCCCTAAATTTGGACAGGGGAATATCAGATACGCAGTATTTT. Full variable domain (missing parts from reference TRBV5-1 and TRBJ2-3): KAGVTQTPRYLIKTRGQQVTLSCSPISGHRSVSWYQQTPGQGLQFLFEYFSETQRNKGNFPGRFSGRQFSNSRSEMNVSTLELGDSALYLCASSLALNLDRGISDTQYFGPGTRLTVL.

The chain has TRBV7-2 and TRBJ2-1; D is perhaps TRBD2 (7 bases). The V and J ends lost 1 base and 0 bases respectively, with 16 bases between them. Germline CDR1 SGHTA, CDR2 FQGNSA. The CDR3 length is 18 residues. The CDR3 protein is CASSLGDEGGTSYNEQFF. CDR3 nucleotide sequence: TGTGCCAGCAGCTTAGGCGATGAGGGGGGGACCTCCTACAATGAGCAGTTCTTC. Together with reference TRBV7-2 and TRBJ2-1, the CDR3 gives the full variable domain: GAGVSQSPSNKVTEKGKDVELRCDPISGHTALYWYRQSLGQGLEFLIYFQGNSAPDKSGLPSDRFSAERTGGSVSTLTIQRTQQEDSAVYLCASSLGDEGGTSYNEQFFGPGTRLTVL.

The chain links TRBV13 to TRBJ2-7, with D perhaps matching TRBD1 (6 bases). V lost 3 bases and J 3 bases, leaving 18 bases between the germline ends. The CDR3 extends over 16 amino acids. CDR1 and CDR2 (germline): PRHDT, FYEKMQ (reference sequence). CDR3 protein: CASSLGGQKYLYEQYF. DNA for the CDR3: TGTGCCAGCAGCTTGGGTGGACAGAAATACCTCTACGAGCAGTACTTC.

The chain is built from TRBV15 and TRBJ1-2, with TRBD1 matching 7 bases. The CDR3 contains 16 residues. Per the germline V gene, CDR1 is LNHNV and CDR2 is YYDKDF (reference sequence). Germline trimming cut 0 bases from V and 0 bases from J; bases unmatched to any gene: 4. The CDR3 sequence is CATSRDQGGPNYGYTF. The CDR3 region has the DNA TGTGCCACCAGCAGAGATCAGGGGGGACCTAACTATGGCTACACCTTC.

V gene TRBV13 combines with J gene TRBJ2-7; 9 positions match TRBD2. The germline gives CDR1 PRHDT, CDR2 FYEKMQ (reference sequence). J gave up 6 bases and V 2 bases, and 14 bases lay outside the gene matches. This CDR3 region has 17 residues. The CDR3 loop reads CASSLSREGLTGGEQYF. The CDR3 region has the DNA TGTGCCAGCAGCTTATCGCGGGAGGGCCTGACGGGGGGCGAGCAGTACTTC.

This clone was counted only a few times. The J gene is TRBJ2-7, the V gene TRBV29-1; a weak D match, TRBD2 (5 bases). This CDR3 is 16 amino acids long. Germline-derived CDR1 and CDR2 are SQVTM and ANQGSEA. The V and J ends lost 4 bases and 0 bases respectively, with 19 bases between them. The chain's CDR3 is CSVARVDQRNSYEQYF. In DNA, the CDR3 is TGCAGCGTTGCGAGAGTGGATCAGCGGAACTCCTACGAGCAGTACTTC.

The sample holds one count of this clone. The V and J genes are TRBV29-1 and TRBJ1-1; D is unresolved. This CDR3 comprises 14 residues. Germline lookup yields CDR1 SQVTM and CDR2 ANQGSEA. Trimming stripped 5 bases from V and 1 base from J, with 14 bases between. CDR3 DNA: TGCAGCGTTACACTAGAGGATACGAACACTGAAGCTTTCTTT. This translates into CSVTLEDTNTEAFF.

In DNA, the CDR3 is TGCGCCAGCAGCCAAGTGACTCCTAGCTCCTACAATGAGCAGTTCTTC. It yields the protein CASSQVTPSSYNEQFF. The V call is TRBV4-3, the J call TRBJ2-1; D not resolved. This CDR3 has 16 residues. V shed 1 base and J shed 0 bases, with 10 bases lying between them. CDR1 LGHNA and CDR2 YSLEER come from the germline V gene.

Concerning this clone: Other DNA sequences within the sample encode an identical CDR3. The chain has TRBV27 and TRBJ1-6; possibly TRBD1 for D (6 bases). The CDR3 totals 14 residues. Germline CDR1 reads MNHEY; CDR2 reads SMNVEV (reference sequence). V was cut by 5 bases and J by 6 bases, with 11 bases left in between. In DNA, the CDR3 is TGTGCCAGCAGTAAAGGACAGACTAATTCACCCCTCCACTTT. Encoded protein: CASSKGQTNSPLHF.

V gene TRBV5-1 combines with J gene TRBJ1-4; 11 positions match TRBD1. CDR3 length equals 19 residues. The ends lost 0 bases at V and 2 bases at J; junction bases unmatched: 9. Germline V CDR1 and CDR2: SGHRS, YFSETQ. In nucleotides, the CDR3 is TGCGCCAGCAGCTTGGCCGAGGACAGGGGGCTTGGGACTAATGAAAAACTGTTTTTT. It is translated as CASSLAEDRGLGTNEKLFF.

This clone showed up just a few times. The CDR3 spells CASSVGRQANTGELFF. DNA of the CDR3: TGTGCCAGCAGCGTAGGGAGGCAGGCGAACACCGGGGAGCTGTTTTTT. V gene TRBV9 combines with J gene TRBJ2-2, with a weak D call TRBD2 (5 bases). This CDR3 comprises 16 residues. In germline, CDR1 is SGDLS, CDR2 YYNGEE. Trimming shortened V by 0 bases and J by 0 bases, and 9 bases separated the two germline ends. The full variable domain, completed using reference TRBV9 and TRBJ2-2, is DSGVTQTPKHLITATGQRVTLRCSPRSGDLSVYWYQQSLDQGLQFLIQYYNGEERAKGNILERFSAQQFPDLHSELNLSSLELGDSALYFCASSVGRQANTGELFFGEGSRLTVL.

This chain connects TRBV25-1 to TRBJ1-4; tentatively, D is TRBD1 (6 bases). The length of the CDR3 is 16 residues. V was clipped by 4 bases and J by 0 bases, with 12 bases between them. From germline, CDR1 is MGHDK and CDR2 SYGVNS. The CDR3 spells CASSADSTPTNEKLFF. The CDR3 DNA reads as TGTGCCAGCAGTGCGGACAGCACACCAACTAATGAAAAACTGTTTTTT.

The chain couples TRBV6-1 to TRBJ1-5, with 11 positions matching TRBD1. The CDR3 runs 17 residues. From germline, CDR1 is MNHNS and CDR2 SASEGT. V trimming: 5 bases; J trimming: 7 bases; junction bases outside the gene matches: 13. CDR3 DNA: TGTGCCAGCAGTCAAGGGACAGGGGGAGTAGTTAACCAGCCCCAGCATTTT. It codes for CASSQGTGGVVNQPQHF.

This chain joins TRBV7-2 and TRBJ2-7, with 10 nucleotides matching TRBD2. Per the germline V gene, CDR1 is SGHTA and CDR2 is FQGNSA. V was pared by 5 bases and J by 4 bases, with 8 bases of the junction left unmatched. The CDR3 is 15 residues long. CDR3 in DNA: TGTGCCAGCAGCCTGACTAGCGGGCGGCGATACGAGCAGTACTTC. Translation gives CASSLTSGRRYEQYF.

The J gene is TRBJ1-1, the V gene TRBV7-8; possible D gene TRBD1, 5 bases. Germline CDR1 reads SGHVS; CDR2 reads FQNEAQ. CDR3 length: 14 amino acids. Trimming removed 1 base from V and 4 bases from J, with 10 bases in between. CDR3 nucleotide sequence: TGTGCCAGCAGCTTAGGTTGGGGCAGCACTGAAGCTTTCTTT. The encoded protein is CASSLGWGSTEAFF.

This clone was picked up a small number of times. This chain links TRBV12-5 with TRBJ2-7; D unresolved. CDR1 and CDR2 from the germline V gene are LGHNT and FRNRAP. CDR3 length equals 15 residues. Between the trimmed V and J ends, which lost 3 bases and 0 bases, there was a span of 12 bases. CDR3 nucleotides: TGTGCTAGTGGTTTTGGGTTGGAGAGCTCCTACGAGCAGTACTTC. This translates into CASGFGLESSYEQYF.

This chain's CDR3 is CASSQEVADSYEQYF. The CDR3 DNA follows: TGCGCCAGCAGCCAGGAGGTAGCGGACTCCTACGAGCAGTACTTC. The chain couples TRBV4-1 to TRBJ2-7; tentatively, D is TRBD2 (6 bases). The CDR3 loop spans 15 amino acids. V gave up 3 bases and J gave up 0 bases, with 12 bases separating them. Germline CDR1 reads MGHRA; CDR2 reads YSYEKL.

This rearrangement joins TRBV15 to TRBJ2-3; 10 positions match TRBD1. The ends lost 2 bases at V and 4 bases at J; junction bases unmatched: 6. The CDR3 is made up of 16 amino acids. Germline V lookup: CDR1 LNHNV, CDR2 YYDKDF (reference sequence). This CDR3 reads CATSRKDRGRSDTQYF. In DNA form, the CDR3 reads TGTGCCACCAGCAGAAAAGACAGGGGGCGTTCAGATACGCAGTATTTT.

The rearrangement links TRBV7-2 to TRBJ2-7; maybe TRBD2 (7 bases). Trimming shortened V by 1 base and J by 3 bases, and 16 bases separated the two germline ends. The V gene's germline CDR1 is SGHTA and CDR2 FQGNSA. This CDR3 is built from 16 residues. CDR3 in DNA: TGTGCCAGCAGCTTAGGGGGGGGGCGGAGACTCTACGAGCAGTACTTC. This sequence encodes CASSLGGGRRLYEQYF.

V gene TRBV4-1 combines with J gene TRBJ2-3; maybe TRBD1 (5 bases). Germline CDR1 is MGHRA and CDR2 is YSYEKL. This CDR3 has 15 amino acids. Trimming left V 1 base short and J 4 bases short, with 12 bases between. The chain's CDR3 is CASSQVPGRADTQYF. The CDR3 bases are TGCGCCAGCAGCCAAGTGCCCGGCAGGGCAGATACGCAGTATTTT.

This chain connects TRBV7-6 to TRBJ2-2; 11 positions match TRBD2. The CDR3 covers 16 residues. The germline V gene encodes CDR1 SGHVS and CDR2 FNYEAQ. V lost 5 bases to trimming and J lost 0 bases; unmatched junction nucleotides: 2. The CDR3 bases are TGTGCCAGCAGCCCGGGACTAGCGGCGAACACCGGGGAGCTGTTTTTT. It yields the protein CASSPGLAANTGELFF. Using reference TRBV7-6 and TRBJ2-2 for the parts outside the CDR3, the full variable domain is GAGVSQSPRYKVTKRGQDVALRCDPISGHVSLYWYRQALGQGPEFLTYFNYEAQQDKSGLPNDRFSAERPEGSISTLTIQRTEQRDSAMYRCASSPGLAANTGELFFGEGSRLTVL.

This sequence joins TRBV5-1 and TRBJ1-3; D may be TRBD1 (5 bases). This CDR3 has 18 amino acids. Germline CDR1 reads SGHRS; CDR2 reads YFSETQ. The germline V and J ends were trimmed by 0 bases and 9 bases, with 25 bases remaining between them. The CDR3 DNA sequence: TGCGCCAGCAGCTTGGCGGGGGAGGGAGGACCGTCCGTCACCACCATATATTTT. Translated, it gives CASSLAGEGGPSVTTIYF.

The J gene is TRBJ1-1, the V gene TRBV19, with D hard to call. Germline values: CDR1 LNHDA, CDR2 SQIVND (reference sequence). The CDR3 extends over 13 amino acids. V was shortened by 6 bases and J by 5 bases, with 13 bases between the two germline ends. CDR3 bases: TGTGCCAGTAGCGACGTCGCCGGGACTGAAGCTTTCTTT. Translated: CASSDVAGTEAFF.

V and J are TRBV11-3 and TRBJ2-1; 7 positions agree with TRBD2. V gave up 3 bases and J gave up 6 bases; unmatched junction bases: 8. The germline V gene has CDR1 SGHNT and CDR2 YENEEA. This CDR3 is 15 amino acids long. DNA for the CDR3: TGTGCCAGCAGCTTCGGGAGGAAGGGTTCCAATGAGCAGTTCTTC. Its protein product is CASSFGRKGSNEQFF.

The rearrangement uses TRBV10-3 and TRBJ2-7; possibly TRBD1 for D (5 bases). CDR1 is ENHRY and CDR2 is SYGVKD in the germline V gene. The CDR3 sequence is 13 residues long. The CDR3 reads CAISELEQGSIQV. The CDR3 coding sequence is TGTGCCATCAGTGAGTTGGAGCAGGGCTCAATCCAGGTG.

The chain couples TRBV5-1 to TRBJ2-7, with 14 bases identical to TRBD2. The V gene's germline CDR1 is SGHRS and CDR2 YFSETQ. The V gene end was trimmed by 3 bases and the J gene end by 4 bases; junction bases not matched to a gene: 12. There are 18 residues in the CDR3. CDR3 protein: CASSWGVGTSGRSYEQYF. CDR3 in DNA: TGCGCCAGCAGCTGGGGGGTGGGGACTAGCGGGAGAAGTTACGAGCAGTACTTC.

The V call is TRBV2, the J call TRBJ1-1, with 8 bases identical to TRBD1. The J segment lost 5 bases and the V segment lost 3 bases, leaving 8 bases of the junction unmatched. The germline V gene encodes CDR1 SNHLY and CDR2 FYNNEI. The CDR3 has 15 residues. As DNA, the CDR3 is TGTGCCAGCAGTGATATACCCACAGGGGGAACTGAAGCTTTCTTT. Protein product: CASSDIPTGGTEAFF.

The CDR3 loop reads CASSSGTEGYGYTF. Written as DNA, the CDR3 is TGTGCCAGCAGCTCCGGGACAGAGGGATATGGCTACACCTTC. The rearrangement uses TRBV13 and TRBJ1-2; 7 nucleotides line up with TRBD1. The CDR3 extends over 14 amino acids. The germline V gene has CDR1 PRHDT and CDR2 FYEKMQ (reference sequence). J lost 5 bases, V lost 4 bases, and 7 bases had no gene match.

The count of this clone is one. The genes are TRBV27 and TRBJ1-5; 8 positions match TRBD1. Germline values: CDR1 MNHEY, CDR2 SMNVEV (reference sequence). The length of the CDR3 is 16 residues. With 6 bases clipped from V and 6 bases from J, the junction kept 13 bases outside the gene matches. The CDR3 DNA is TGTGCCAGCAGCCCTTACACCTCAGGGGGCGGTCAGCCCCAGCATTTT. Translated: CASSPYTSGGGQPQHF.

This clone has only a few counts. The chain recombines TRBV19 with TRBJ2-5; 9 bases line up with TRBD1. Trimming cost V 4 bases and J 5 bases; bases outside gene matches: 11. This CDR3 has 16 residues. Germline assignment: CDR1 LNHDA and CDR2 SQIVND (reference sequence). The CDR3, as DNA: TGTGCCAGTAGTACCTGCGCCGGGACAGGGTTGGAGACCCAGTACTTC. Translated: CASSTCAGTGLETQYF.